This TCR beta chain is from a study of blood T cell repertoires in COVID-19. Study background: The United States, Italy and Spain provided the acute and convalescent COVID-19 samples. T cells, B-cell-depleted T cells, or PBMCs provided the cDNA or gDNA that served as material.

How the authors handled the data: Amplification from reference gene primers served as the basis for estimated nucleated cell counts. TCRdb's copy holds only in-frame clones and misses some; the assay was immunoSEQ multiplex PCR. From that table come the V and J calls and clone size; the DNA was used to work out D and trimming. The table lists over 200,000 clones, about 91% of them singletons. Sequences were obtained from peripheral blood. The clonotype originates from a man younger than 35 with active or convalescent COVID-19.

In DNA form, the CDR3 reads TGTGCCAGCAGCCAGGGGCGGCAAGAGACCCAGTACTTC. It codes for CASSQGRQETQYF. This chain joins TRBV27 and TRBJ2-5, with a weak D call TRBD1 (6 bases). The germline CDR1 and CDR2 sequences are MNHEY and SMNVEV (reference sequence). The CDR3 has 13 residues. Trimming took 6 bases from V and 2 from J, leaving 10 bases between them.